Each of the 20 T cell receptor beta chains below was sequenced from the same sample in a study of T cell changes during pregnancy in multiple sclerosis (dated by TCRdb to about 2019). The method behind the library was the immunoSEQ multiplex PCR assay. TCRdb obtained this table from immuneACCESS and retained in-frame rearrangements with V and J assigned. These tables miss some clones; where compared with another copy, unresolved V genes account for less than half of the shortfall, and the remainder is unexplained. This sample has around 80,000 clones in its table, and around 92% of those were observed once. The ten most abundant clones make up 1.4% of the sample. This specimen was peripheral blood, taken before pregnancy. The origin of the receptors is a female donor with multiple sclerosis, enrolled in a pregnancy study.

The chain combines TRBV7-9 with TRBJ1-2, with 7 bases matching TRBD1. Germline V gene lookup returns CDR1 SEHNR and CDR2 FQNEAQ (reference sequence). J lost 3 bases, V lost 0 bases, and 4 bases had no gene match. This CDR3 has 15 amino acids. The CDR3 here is CASSLAGGRDYGYTF. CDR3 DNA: TGTGCCAGCAGCTTAGCAGGGGGCAGGGACTATGGCTACACCTTC.

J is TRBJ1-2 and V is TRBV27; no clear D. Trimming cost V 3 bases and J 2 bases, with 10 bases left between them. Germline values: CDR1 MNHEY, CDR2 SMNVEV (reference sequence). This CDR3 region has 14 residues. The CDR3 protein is CASSLRASNYGYTF. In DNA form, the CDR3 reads TGTGCCAGCAGTTTGAGGGCTTCGAACTATGGCTACACCTTC.

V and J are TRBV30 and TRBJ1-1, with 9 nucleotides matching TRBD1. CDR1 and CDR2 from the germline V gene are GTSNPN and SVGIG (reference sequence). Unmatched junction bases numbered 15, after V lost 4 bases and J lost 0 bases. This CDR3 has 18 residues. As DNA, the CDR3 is TGTGCCTGGACCGGGACAGGGTCGAGAATCGATATGAACACTGAAGCTTTCTTT. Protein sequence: CAWTGTGSRIDMNTEAFF.

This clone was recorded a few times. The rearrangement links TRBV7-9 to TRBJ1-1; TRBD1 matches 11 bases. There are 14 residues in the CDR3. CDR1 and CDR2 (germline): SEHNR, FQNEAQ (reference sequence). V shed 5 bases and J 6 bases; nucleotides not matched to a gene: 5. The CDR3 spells CASSEDRGLSEAFF. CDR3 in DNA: TGTGCCAGCAGCGAGGACAGGGGGCTTTCTGAAGCTTTCTTT.

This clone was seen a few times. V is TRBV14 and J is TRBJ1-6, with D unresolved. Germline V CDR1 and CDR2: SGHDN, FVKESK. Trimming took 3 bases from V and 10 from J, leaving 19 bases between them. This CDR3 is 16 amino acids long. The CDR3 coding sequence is TGTGCCAGCAGCCAGAATGTGGCGGCCCTAAGGTCACCCCTCCACTTT. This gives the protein CASSQNVAALRSPLHF.

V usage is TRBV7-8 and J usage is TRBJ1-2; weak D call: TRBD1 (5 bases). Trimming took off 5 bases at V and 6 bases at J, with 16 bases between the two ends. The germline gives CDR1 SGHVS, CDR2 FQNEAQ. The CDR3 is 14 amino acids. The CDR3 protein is CASSQPGGSDGYTF. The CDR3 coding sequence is TGTGCCAGCAGCCAACCCGGGGGATCGGATGGCTACACCTTC.

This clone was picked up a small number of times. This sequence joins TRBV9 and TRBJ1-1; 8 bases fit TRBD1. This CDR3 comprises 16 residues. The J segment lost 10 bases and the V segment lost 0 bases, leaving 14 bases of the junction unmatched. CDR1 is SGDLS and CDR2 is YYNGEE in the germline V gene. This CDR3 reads CASSVGPGTGQNGAFF. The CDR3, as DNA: TGTGCCAGCAGCGTAGGACCAGGGACAGGTCAAAACGGAGCTTTCTTT.

Here the CDR3 DNA reads TGTGCCATCACAGAGGGGGTTCGGACAGATACGCAGTATTTT. Protein sequence: CAITEGVRTDTQYF. V gene TRBV6-1 combines with J gene TRBJ2-3, with D possibly TRBD1 on 6 matching bases. The CDR3 extends over 14 amino acids. Germline V lookup: CDR1 MNHNS, CDR2 SASEGT. V was pared by 10 bases and J by 3 bases, with 17 bases between.

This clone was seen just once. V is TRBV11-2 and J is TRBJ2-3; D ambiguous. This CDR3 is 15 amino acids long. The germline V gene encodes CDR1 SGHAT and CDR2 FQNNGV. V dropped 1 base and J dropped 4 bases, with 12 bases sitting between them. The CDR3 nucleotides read TGTGCCAGCAGCTTAGTAGGCGGAACCTCAGATACGCAGTATTTT. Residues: CASSLVGGTSDTQYF.

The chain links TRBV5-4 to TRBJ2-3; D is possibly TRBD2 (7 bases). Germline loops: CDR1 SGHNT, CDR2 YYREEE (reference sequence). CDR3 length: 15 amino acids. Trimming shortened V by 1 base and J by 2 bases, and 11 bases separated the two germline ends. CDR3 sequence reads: CASSLRGGPTDTQYF. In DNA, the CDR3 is TGTGCCAGCAGCTTGAGGGGGGGCCCCACAGATACGCAGTATTTT.

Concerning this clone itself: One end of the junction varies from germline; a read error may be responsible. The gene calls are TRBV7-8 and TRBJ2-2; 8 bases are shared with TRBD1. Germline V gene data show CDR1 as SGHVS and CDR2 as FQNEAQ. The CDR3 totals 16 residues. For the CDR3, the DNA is TGTGCCAGCAGCTTAACGCAGGGGGCGAACGCCGGGGAGCTGTTTTTT. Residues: CASSLTQGANAGELFF.

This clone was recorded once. The CDR3 nucleotides read TGCGCCAGCAGCCCCTTGGGCCCCACAGATACGCAGTATTTT. Translation: CASSPLGPTDTQYF. The rearrangement uses TRBV5-1 and TRBJ2-3; D gene uncertain. The CDR3 runs to 14 residues. CDR1 is SGHRS and CDR2 is YFSETQ in the germline V gene. Trimming took off 4 bases at V and 2 bases at J, with 11 bases between the two ends.

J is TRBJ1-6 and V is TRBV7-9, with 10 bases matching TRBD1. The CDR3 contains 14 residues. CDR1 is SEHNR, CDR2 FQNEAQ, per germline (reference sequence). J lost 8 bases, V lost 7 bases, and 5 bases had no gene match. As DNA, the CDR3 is TGTGCCAGCAAAATGACAGGGGGCCATTCACCCCTCCACTTT. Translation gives CASKMTGGHSPLHF.

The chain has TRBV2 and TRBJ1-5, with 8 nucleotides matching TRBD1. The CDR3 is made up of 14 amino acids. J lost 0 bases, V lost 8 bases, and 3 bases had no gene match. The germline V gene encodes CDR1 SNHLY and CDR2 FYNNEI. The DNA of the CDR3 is TGTGCCAGCTCGACAGGGGATAGCAATCAGCCCCAGCATTTT. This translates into CASSTGDSNQPQHF.

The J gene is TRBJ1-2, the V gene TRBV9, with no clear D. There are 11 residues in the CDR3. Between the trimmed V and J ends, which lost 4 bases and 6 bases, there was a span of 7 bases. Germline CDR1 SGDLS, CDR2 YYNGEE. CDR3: CASSPSDGYTF. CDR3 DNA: TGTGCCAGCAGCCCCTCTGATGGCTACACCTTC.

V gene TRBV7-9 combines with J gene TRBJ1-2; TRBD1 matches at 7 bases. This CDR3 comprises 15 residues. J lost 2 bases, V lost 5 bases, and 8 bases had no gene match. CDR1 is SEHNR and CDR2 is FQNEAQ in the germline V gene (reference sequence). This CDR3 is CASSAPDRANYGYTF. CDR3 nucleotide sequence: TGTGCCAGCAGCGCCCCCGACAGGGCCAACTATGGCTACACCTTC.

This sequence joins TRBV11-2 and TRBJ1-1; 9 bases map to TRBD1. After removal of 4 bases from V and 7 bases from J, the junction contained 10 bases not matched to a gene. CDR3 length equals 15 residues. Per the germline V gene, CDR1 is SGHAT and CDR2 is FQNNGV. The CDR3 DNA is TGTGCCAGCAGCTCGTCGGGACAGGGACCTTATGAAGCTTTCTTT. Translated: CASSSSGQGPYEAFF.

For the CDR3, the DNA is TGCGCCAGCAGCTTAGACCCGGGACAGGGATCTGGCTACACCTTC. Its protein product is CASSLDPGQGSGYTF. The chain recombines TRBV5-1 with TRBJ1-2; TRBD1 agrees at 9 bases. Germline V gene data show CDR1 as SGHRS and CDR2 as YFSETQ. With V trimmed by 2 bases and J by 7 bases, 9 bases remained unmatched. The CDR3 extends over 15 amino acids.

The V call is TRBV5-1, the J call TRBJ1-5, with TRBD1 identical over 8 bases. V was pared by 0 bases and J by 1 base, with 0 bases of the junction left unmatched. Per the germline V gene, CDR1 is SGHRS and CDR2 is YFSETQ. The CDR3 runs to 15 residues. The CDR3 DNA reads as TGCGCCAGCAGCTTGGGACAGGGGAGCAATCAGCCCCAGCATTTT. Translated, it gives CASSLGQGSNQPQHF.

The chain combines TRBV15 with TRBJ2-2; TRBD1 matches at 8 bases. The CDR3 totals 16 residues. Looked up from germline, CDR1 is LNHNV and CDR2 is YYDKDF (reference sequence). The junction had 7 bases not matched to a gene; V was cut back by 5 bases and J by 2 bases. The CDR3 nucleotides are TGTGCCACCAGCCCCCCCCAGGGGGCCAACACCGGGGAGCTGTTTTTT. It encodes CATSPPQGANTGELFF.